The 8 T cell receptor beta chains below were found in one sample sequenced in a study of blood T cells in healthy people across ages. A sample-barcoded 5' primer and a J-beta primer mix were used in a second PCR of roughly 6 to 11 cycles. TCRdb called the 5' RACE reads again in MiXCR, with one record for every CDR3 protein. The data show 550,000 to 600,000 distinct CDR3 sequences, 47% seen once. The sample was blood. These TCRs come from a man at least 80 years old in good health.

In the case of this clonotype: A much larger clone sits a single nucleotide away, making a read error possible. J is TRBJ2-1 and V is TRBV4-2, with a weak D call TRBD1 (5 bases). The CDR3 runs 15 residues. Germline V gene lookup returns CDR1 LGHNA and CDR2 YNFKEQ. The CDR3 loop is CAGSRTLVAYNEQFF. The DNA of the CDR3 is TGTGCCGGCAGCCGGACACTGGTAGCCTACAATGAGCAGTTCTTC.

The genes are TRBV10-3 and TRBJ2-5; 7 bases align to TRBD1. The end of the DNA aligns better with TRBJ2-7, so the J call may be wrong. The germline gives CDR1 ENHRY, CDR2 SYGVKD. CDR3 length: 15 amino acids. In DNA, the CDR3 is TGTGCCATCAGTGGCACGCAGACAGGGACCTACGAGCAGTACTTC. Translated, it gives CAISGTQTGTYEQYF.

The genes are TRBV20-1 and TRBJ1-1; weak D call: TRBD1 (5 bases). The V end was cut by 0 bases, the J end by 1 base, with 12 bases between. This CDR3 is built from 15 residues. Germline CDR1 is DFQATT and CDR2 is SNEGSKA (reference sequence). The CDR3 loop reads CSARDFERGNTEAFF. The CDR3 region has the DNA TGCAGTGCTAGAGATTTCGAGAGGGGGAACACTGAAGCTTTCTTT.

This sequence joins TRBV6-9 and TRBJ1-2, with 7 bases identical to TRBD1. CDR1 and CDR2 from the germline V gene are MNHGY and SVAAGI. J was trimmed by 2 bases and V by 2 bases; bases with no gene match: 8. The CDR3 is 16 residues long. The DNA of the CDR3 is TGTGCCAGCAGTTATCCCCGACAGGGACCGAACTATGGCTACACCTTC. Residues: CASSYPRQGPNYGYTF.

The CDR3 nucleotides are TGTGCCAGTCATCGAGGCAGGAACACTGAAGCTTTCTTT. This encodes CASHRGRNTEAFF. The chain joins TRBV11-2 to TRBJ1-1; D call uncertain. Germline CDR1 SGHAT, CDR2 FQNNGV. The CDR3 has 13 residues. Trimming cost V 9 bases and J 1 base, with 12 bases left between them. The variable domain in full, with the rest retrieved from reference TRBV11-2 and TRBJ1-1, is EAGVAQSPRYKIIEKRQSVAFWCNPISGHATLYWYQQILGQGPKLLIQFQNNGVVDDSQLPKDRFSAERLKGVDSTLKIQPAKLEDSAVYLCASHRGRNTEAFFGQGTRLTVV.

This clonotype was detected only once. The J gene is TRBJ2-1, the V gene TRBV4-3, with 14 bases identical to TRBD2. Germline loops: CDR1 LGHNA, CDR2 YSLEER. The trim removed 0 bases at V and 8 bases at J, leaving 3 bases unmatched. This CDR3 spans 16 amino acids. CDR3 sequence reads: CASSQETSGGADEQFF. The CDR3 nucleotides are TGCGCCAGCAGCCAAGAGACTAGCGGGGGGGCTGATGAGCAGTTCTTC.

The rearrangement joins TRBV12-3 or TRBV12-4 to TRBJ2-2, with 7 bases aligning to TRBD2. This CDR3 region has 13 residues. V gave up 8 bases and J gave up 6 bases; unmatched junction bases: 6. The CDR3 reads CASYPGLAGELFF. CDR3 nucleotides: TGTGCCAGCTACCCCGGACTAGCCGGGGAGCTGTTTTTT.

The chain employs TRBV6-5 and TRBJ2-1, with TRBD2 matching over 14 bases. Germline lookup yields CDR1 MNHEY and CDR2 SVGAGI. V lost 2 bases to trimming and J lost 9 bases; unmatched junction nucleotides: 12. The CDR3 spans 18 residues. The CDR3 DNA sequence: TGTGCCAGCAGTTACCAAAGTCCGGGACTAGCGGGAGTATGTGAGCAGTTCTTC. Protein sequence: CASSYQSPGLAGVCEQFF.